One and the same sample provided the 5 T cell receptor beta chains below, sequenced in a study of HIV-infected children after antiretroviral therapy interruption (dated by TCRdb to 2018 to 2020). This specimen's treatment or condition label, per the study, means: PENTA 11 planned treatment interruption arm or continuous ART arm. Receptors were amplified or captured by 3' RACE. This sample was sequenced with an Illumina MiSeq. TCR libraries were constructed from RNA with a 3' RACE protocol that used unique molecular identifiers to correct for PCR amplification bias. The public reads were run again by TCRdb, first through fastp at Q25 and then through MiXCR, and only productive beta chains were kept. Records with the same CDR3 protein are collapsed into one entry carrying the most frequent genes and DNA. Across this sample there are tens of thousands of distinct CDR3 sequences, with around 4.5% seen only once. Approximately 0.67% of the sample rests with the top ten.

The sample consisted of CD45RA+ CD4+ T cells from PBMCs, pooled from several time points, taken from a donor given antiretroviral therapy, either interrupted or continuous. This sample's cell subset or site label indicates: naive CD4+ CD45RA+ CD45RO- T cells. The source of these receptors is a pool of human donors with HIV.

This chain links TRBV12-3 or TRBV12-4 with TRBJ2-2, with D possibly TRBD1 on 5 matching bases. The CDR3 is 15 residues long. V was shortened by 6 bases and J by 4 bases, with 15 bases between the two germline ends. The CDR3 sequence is CASSLFSGPTGELFF. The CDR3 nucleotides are TGTGCCAGCAGCTTATTCTCAGGGCCCACCGGGGAGCTGTTTTTT.

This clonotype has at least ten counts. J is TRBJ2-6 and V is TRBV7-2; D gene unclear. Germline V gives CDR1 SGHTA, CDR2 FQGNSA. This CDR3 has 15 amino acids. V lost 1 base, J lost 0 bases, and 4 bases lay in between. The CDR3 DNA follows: TGTGCCAGCAGCTTAGGGGGCTCTGGGGCCAACGTCCTGACTTTC. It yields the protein CASSLGGSGANVLTF.

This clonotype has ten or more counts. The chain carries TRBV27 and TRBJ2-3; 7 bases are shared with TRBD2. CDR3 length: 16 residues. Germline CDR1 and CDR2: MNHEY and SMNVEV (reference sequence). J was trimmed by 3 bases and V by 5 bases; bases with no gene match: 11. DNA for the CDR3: TGTGCCAGCAGTCCCCGTACAGCGGGGAGGACAGATACGCAGTATTTT. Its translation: CASSPRTAGRTDTQYF.

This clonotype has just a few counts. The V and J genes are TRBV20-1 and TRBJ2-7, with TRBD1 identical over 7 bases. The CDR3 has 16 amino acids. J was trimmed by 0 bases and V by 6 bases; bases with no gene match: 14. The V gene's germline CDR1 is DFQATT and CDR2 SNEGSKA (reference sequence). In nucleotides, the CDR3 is TGCAGTGCCGAGGGTCAGACAGGGCGCAGCTCCTACGAGCAGTACTTC. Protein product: CSAEGQTGRSSYEQYF.

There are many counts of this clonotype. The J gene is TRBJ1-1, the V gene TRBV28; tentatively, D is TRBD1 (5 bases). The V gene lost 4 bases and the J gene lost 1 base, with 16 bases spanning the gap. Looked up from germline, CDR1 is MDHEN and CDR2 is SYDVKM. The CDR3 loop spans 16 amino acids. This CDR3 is CASSSPPGTANTEAFF. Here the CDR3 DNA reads TGTGCCAGCAGTTCCCCGCCCGGGACCGCGAACACTGAAGCTTTCTTT.